The clone carrying this T cell receptor (beta chain) was seen a few times. Its antigen is not identified. The data stem from a study of T-cell reconstitution after alpha-beta-depleted transplantation in children. Whole-study results and caveats: It was surviving recipient T cells and thymic progenitors that gave some patients high TCRbeta diversity at day 60.

The CDR3 is made up of 14 amino acids. Germline CDR1 reads MDHEN; CDR2 reads SYDVKM. Trimming left V 8 bases short and J 0 bases short, with 10 bases between. Researchers prepared the TCRbeta library using unique molecular identifiers, the study reports. TCRdb used MiXCR to reprocess the PCR reads, holding one entry per CDR3 protein. The data contain approximately 520,000 distinct CDR3 sequences, approximately 10% of them singletons. Material: PBMCs, mostly from graft donor cells, obtained 180 days after TCRalphabeta/CD19-depleted stem cell transplant. This chain links TRBV28 with TRBJ2-2, with D possibly matching TRBD1 (6 bases). This sequence originates from a female patient between 2 and 15 years old who had a stem cell transplant for aplastic anemia, so the T cells may come from the graft donor. CDR3 sequence: CASSQGTNTGELFF. DNA for the CDR3: TGTGCCAGCTCACAGGGTACGAACACCGGGGAGCTGTTTTTT.